This TCR beta chain was captured in a study of CD8+ T cells in alopecia areata. On the study more broadly: Treated patients took oral tofacitinib at 5 to 10 mg twice daily. Affected scalp percentage gauged treated patients' severity.

Sequencing relied on a cDNA template that was reverse transcribed from extracted RNA. Sequencing used immunoSEQ multiplex PCR; TCRdb keeps in-frame clones, though not all of them. The sample lists 150,000 or so clones, nearly 55% seen once, with around a sixth in the top ten. Treatment here: oral pan-JAK inhibitor, 5-10 mg twice daily. General study points: Association of baseline CD8+ expansion with response is uncertain owing to one nonresponder.

This clone was picked up a small number of times. Its antigen is still unknown. The same CDR3 is also encoded by other DNA sequences in this sample. This receptor was identified in a human donor with alopecia areata. Sequencing was performed on CD8+ T cells sorted from blood, taken at week 4, from a patient treated with tofacitinib.

The CDR3 loop is CSVEGPYEQYF. DNA for the CDR3: TGCAGCGTTGAAGGTCCCTACGAGCAGTACTTC. The chain uses TRBV29-1 and TRBJ2-7; D is ambiguous. V dropped 1 base and J dropped 2 bases, with 3 bases sitting between them. Germline CDR1 reads SQVTM; CDR2 reads ANQGSEA. The CDR3 length is 11 residues.